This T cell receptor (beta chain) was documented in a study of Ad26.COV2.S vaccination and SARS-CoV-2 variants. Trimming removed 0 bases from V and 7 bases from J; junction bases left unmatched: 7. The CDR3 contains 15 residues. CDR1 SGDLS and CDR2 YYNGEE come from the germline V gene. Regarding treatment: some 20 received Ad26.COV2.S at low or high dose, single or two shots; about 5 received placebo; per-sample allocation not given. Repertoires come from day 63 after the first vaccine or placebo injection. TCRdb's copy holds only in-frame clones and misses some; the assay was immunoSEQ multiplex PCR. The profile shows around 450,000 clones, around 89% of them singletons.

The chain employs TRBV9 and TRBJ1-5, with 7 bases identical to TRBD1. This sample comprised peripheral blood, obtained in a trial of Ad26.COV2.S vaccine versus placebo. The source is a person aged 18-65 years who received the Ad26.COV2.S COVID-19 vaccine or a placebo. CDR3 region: CASSVVGTVGQPQHF. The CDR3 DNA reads TGTGCCAGCAGCGTAGTTGGGACAGTAGGACAGCCCCAGCATTTT.